This T cell receptor beta chain appears in the sequencing data of a study of T-cell reconstitution after alpha-beta-depleted transplantation in children. This clonotype was recorded many times. What it recognizes is unknown. During its preparation, the TCRbeta library received unique molecular identifiers. Using its own MiXCR run on the PCR reads, TCRdb lists one record per CDR3 protein. Of some 200,000 distinct CDR3 sequences listed, roughly 7.1% are singletons. General study results and limits: T-cell counts and diversity at one year post-transplant came mainly from newly produced T cells.

The sample in question was PBMCs, obtained before TCRalphabeta/CD19-depleted stem cell transplant. This sequence originates from a boy aged 2-15 years with acute lymphoblastic leukemia, due to receive a stem cell transplant.

CDR3 nucleotides: TGCGCCAGCAGCTTGAGACAGGGGCAAGAGACCCAGTACTTC. As protein: CASSLRQGQETQYF. V is TRBV5-1 and J is TRBJ2-5; 8 bases are shared with TRBD1. This CDR3 spans 14 amino acids. The germline gives CDR1 SGHRS, CDR2 YFSETQ. Trimming cost V 1 base and J 2 bases; bases outside gene matches: 1.